This entry features one T cell receptor (beta chain) sequence. Amplified TCR beta CDR3 regions derived from RNA transcripts. Carried out on the TCR CDR3, a first-round RT-PCR used the HTBI primer set. TCRdb passed the multiplex PCR reads through MiXCR, listing each CDR3 protein once. The table shows about 560,000 distinct CDR3 sequences, with 14% occurring only once. This sample stems from a study of T cells in Graves' hyperthyroidism and ophthalmopathy. Across the whole study: Peripheral blood was secured at the point of initial diagnosis, before any treatment.

Trimming cost V 5 bases and J 4 bases, with 11 bases left between them. The CDR3 contains 13 residues. The germline CDR1 and CDR2 sequences are SQVTM and ANQGSEA. The sequenced sample was blood. This TCR came from a woman between 40 and 50 years old with Graves' hyperthyroidism. V and J are TRBV29-1 and TRBJ1-4, with D maybe TRBD1 (5 bases). The CDR3 here is CSVKGGHNEKLFF. CDR3 bases: TGCAGCGTTAAGGGCGGACATAATGAAAAACTGTTTTTT.